A single sample is the source of the 6 T cell receptor beta chains below, sequenced in a study of T cell responses to AZD1222 COVID-19 vaccine. Using immunoSEQ multiplex PCR, the repertoire was profiled, and TCRdb retains in-frame clones only, with some absent. The sample yields 90,000 to 120,000 clones, around 91% seen once. Sequenced material: peripheral blood, taken on day 0 of AZD1222 vaccination. The origin of the receptors is an adult in good health.

The rearrangement uses TRBV19 and TRBJ1-5; tentative D call: TRBD1 (5 bases). Per the germline V gene, CDR1 is LNHDA and CDR2 is SQIVND (reference sequence). Trimming pared 4 bases from V and 5 bases from J, leaving 9 bases between. This CDR3 contains 13 residues. The CDR3 reads CASSRDWDQPQHF. In nucleotides, the CDR3 is TGTGCCAGTAGTAGGGACTGGGATCAGCCCCAGCATTTT. The full variable domain, rest sourced from reference TRBV19 and TRBJ1-5, is DGGITQSPKYLFRKEGQNVTLSCEQNLNHDAMYWYRQDPGQGLRLIYYSQIVNDFQKGDIAEGYSVSREKKESFPLTVTSAQKNPTAFYLCASSRDWDQPQHFGDGTRLSIL.

The rearrangement uses TRBV30 and TRBJ2-7, with D hard to call. CDR3 length equals 11 residues. The V end lost 2 bases, the J end lost 4 bases, and 6 bases lay between the germline ends. CDR1 is GTSNPN, CDR2 SVGIG, per germline (reference sequence). The CDR3 region is CAWSRNYEQYF. CDR3 in DNA: TGTGCCTGGAGTCGGAATTACGAGCAGTACTTC.

This rearrangement joins TRBV5-1 to TRBJ1-1; D perhaps matches TRBD1 (6 bases). Trimming shortened V by 4 bases and J by 5 bases, and 15 bases separated the two germline ends. CDR1 is SGHRS and CDR2 is YFSETQ in the germline V gene. The CDR3 sequence is 14 residues long. In nucleotides, the CDR3 is TGCGCCAGCAGCCCCGAGGGGGGTTGGACTGAAGCTTTCTTT. Translated, it gives CASSPEGGWTEAFF.

This chain connects TRBV6-6 to TRBJ1-2, with D possibly matching TRBD1 (6 bases). Trimming shortened V by 6 bases and J by 0 bases, and 17 bases separated the two germline ends. This CDR3 has 16 residues. Per the germline V gene, CDR1 is MNHNY and CDR2 is SVGAGI (reference sequence). The CDR3 loop reads CASSIGMGGPNYGYTF. The DNA of the CDR3 is TGTGCCAGCAGCATCGGCATGGGGGGCCCTAACTATGGCTACACCTTC.

This chain joins TRBV6-5 and TRBJ2-5; tentative D call: TRBD2 (5 bases). This CDR3 is built from 15 residues. V was clipped by 0 bases and J by 1 base, with 9 bases between them. CDR1 and CDR2 from the germline V gene are MNHEY and SVGAGI. The CDR3 reads CASSYSRVIQETQYF. In nucleotides, the CDR3 is TGTGCCAGCAGTTACTCGAGGGTCATCCAAGAGACCCAGTACTTC.

This rearrangement joins TRBV5-6 to TRBJ1-6; 10 nucleotides match TRBD1. The CDR3 spans 18 residues. Per the germline V gene, CDR1 is SGHDT and CDR2 is YYEEEE. The V and J ends lost 7 bases and 7 bases, in that order; junction bases with no gene match: 17. Written as DNA, the CDR3 is TGTGCCAGCCGCCGGGGGACAGGGGAAGCAATTAGCAATTCACCCCTCCACTTT. This translates into CASRRGTGEAISNSPLHF.